Listed below are T cell receptor beta chains from one sample, sequenced in a study of monozygotic twins with inflammatory bowel disease. TCRdb re-called the 5' RACE reads, yielding one record per CDR3 amino acid sequence without DNA. Listed are more than 350,000 distinct CDR3 sequences; roughly 2.2% falls within the top ten. Sequencing was performed on blood. The receptor source for this set is a human donor with ulcerative colitis or Crohn's disease, or a healthy co-twin of an affected twin (not recorded which). The CDR3 runs from the conserved cysteine through the conserved F or W.

j_call,v_call,cdr3_aa
TRBJ2-6,TRBV19,CASSTGKTNVLTF
TRBJ2-1,TRBV6-1,CASSQGREFNEQFF
TRBJ2-7,TRBV7-9,CASSLLQGTIYEQYF
TRBJ2-1,TRBV5-5,CASSLRGDRSGNEQFF
TRBJ2-5,TRBV10-3,CAISEDAREWGQETQYF
TRBJ2-5,TRBV9,CASSWGDVETQYF
TRBJ2-3,TRBV7-2,CASSAYPASDTQYF
TRBJ2-7,TRBV29-1,CSVEVTGAIHYEQYF
TRBJ2-2,TRBV6-1,CASRTSQGFGELFF
TRBJ2-7,TRBV3-1,CASSQGPGSYEQYF
TRBJ2-3,TRBV12-3/TRBV12-4,CASNVKGTDTQYF
TRBJ1-3,TRBV7-9,CASSPMAGTKRNTIYF
TRBJ2-3,TRBV14,CASSQVDRSTDTQYF
TRBJ1-6,TRBV7-2,CASRNQGALHF
TRBJ1-1,TRBV7-2,CASSLISFEAFF
TRBJ2-3,TRBV24-1,CATSETLAGGPDTQYF
TRBJ2-1,TRBV20-1,CSAQYRGDTRNEQFF
TRBJ2-2,TRBV6-2/TRBV6-3,CASRRYTGELFF
TRBJ2-3,TRBV20-1,CSARNTGVSTDTQYF
TRBJ2-1,TRBV18,CASSPPGTEYNEQFF
TRBJ2-7,TRBV5-6,CASSLAGAFYEQYF
TRBJ2-1,TRBV5-1,CASSLRTSREAEQFF
TRBJ1-1,TRBV5-1,CASSLVVESTEAFF
TRBJ2-2,TRBV23-1,CASSQSGTTNTGELFF
TRBJ2-3,TRBV5-1,CASSFSGSIADTQYF
TRBJ2-7,TRBV2,CASRGQGGGTYEQYF